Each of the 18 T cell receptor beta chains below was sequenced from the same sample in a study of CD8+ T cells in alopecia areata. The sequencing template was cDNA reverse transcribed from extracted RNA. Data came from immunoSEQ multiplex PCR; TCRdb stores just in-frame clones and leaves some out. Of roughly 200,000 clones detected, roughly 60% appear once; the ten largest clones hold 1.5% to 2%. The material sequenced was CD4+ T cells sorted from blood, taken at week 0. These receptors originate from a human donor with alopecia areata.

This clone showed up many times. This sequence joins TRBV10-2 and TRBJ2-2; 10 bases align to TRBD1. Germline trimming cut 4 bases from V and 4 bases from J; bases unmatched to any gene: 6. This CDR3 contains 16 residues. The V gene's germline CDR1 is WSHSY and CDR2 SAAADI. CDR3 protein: CASSGDRGGRTGELFF. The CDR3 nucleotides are TGCGCCAGCAGTGGGGACAGGGGAGGTCGCACCGGGGAGCTGTTTTTT.

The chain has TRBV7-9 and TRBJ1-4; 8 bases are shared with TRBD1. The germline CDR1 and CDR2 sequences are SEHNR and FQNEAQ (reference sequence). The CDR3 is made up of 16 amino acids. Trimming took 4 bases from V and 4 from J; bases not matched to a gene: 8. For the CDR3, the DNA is TGTGCCAGCAGCTCACGGACAGGGTATGATAATGAAAAACTGTTTTTT. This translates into CASSSRTGYDNEKLFF.

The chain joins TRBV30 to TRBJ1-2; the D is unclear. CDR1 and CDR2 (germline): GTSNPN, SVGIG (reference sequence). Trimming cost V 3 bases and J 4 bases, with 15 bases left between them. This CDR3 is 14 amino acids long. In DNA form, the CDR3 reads TGTGCCTGGAGAGCCTCGTTTGGGCTCTATGGCTACACCTTC. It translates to CAWRASFGLYGYTF.

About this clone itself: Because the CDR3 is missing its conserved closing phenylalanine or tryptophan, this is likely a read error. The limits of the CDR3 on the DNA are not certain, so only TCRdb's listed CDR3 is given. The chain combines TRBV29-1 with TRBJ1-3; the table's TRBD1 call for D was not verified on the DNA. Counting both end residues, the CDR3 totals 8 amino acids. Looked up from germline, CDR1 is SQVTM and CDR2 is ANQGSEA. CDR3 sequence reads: CSPDGQGG.

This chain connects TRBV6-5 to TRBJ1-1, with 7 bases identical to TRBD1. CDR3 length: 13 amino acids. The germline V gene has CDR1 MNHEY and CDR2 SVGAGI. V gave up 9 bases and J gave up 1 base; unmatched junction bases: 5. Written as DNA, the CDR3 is TGTGCCAGTTATAACAGGGGGAACACTGAAGCTTTCTTT. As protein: CASYNRGNTEAFF.

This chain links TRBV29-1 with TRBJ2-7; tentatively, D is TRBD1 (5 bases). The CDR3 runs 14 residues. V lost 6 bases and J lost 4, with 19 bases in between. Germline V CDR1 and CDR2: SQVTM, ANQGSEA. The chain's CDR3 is CSVYLAPRTYEQYF. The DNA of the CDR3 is TGCAGCGTCTACTTAGCCCCGAGGACATACGAGCAGTACTTC.

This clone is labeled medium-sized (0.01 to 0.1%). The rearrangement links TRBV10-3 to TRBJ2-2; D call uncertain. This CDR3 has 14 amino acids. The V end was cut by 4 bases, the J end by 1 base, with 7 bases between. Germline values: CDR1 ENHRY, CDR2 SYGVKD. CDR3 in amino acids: CAISVSGNTGELFF. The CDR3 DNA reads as TGTGCCATCAGTGTTTCCGGGAACACCGGGGAGCTGTTTTTT.

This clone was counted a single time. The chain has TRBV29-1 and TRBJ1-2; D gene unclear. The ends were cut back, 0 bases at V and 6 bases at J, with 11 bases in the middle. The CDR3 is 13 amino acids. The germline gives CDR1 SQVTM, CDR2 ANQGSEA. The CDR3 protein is CSVEDQTHHGYTF. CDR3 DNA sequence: TGCAGCGTTGAAGATCAAACTCATCATGGCTACACCTTC.

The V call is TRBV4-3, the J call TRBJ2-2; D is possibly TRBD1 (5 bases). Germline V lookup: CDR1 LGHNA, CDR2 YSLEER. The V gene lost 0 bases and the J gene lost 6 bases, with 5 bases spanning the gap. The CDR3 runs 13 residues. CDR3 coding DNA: TGCGCCAGCAGCCAAGACAGGGCCGGGGAGCTGTTTTTT. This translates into CASSQDRAGELFF.

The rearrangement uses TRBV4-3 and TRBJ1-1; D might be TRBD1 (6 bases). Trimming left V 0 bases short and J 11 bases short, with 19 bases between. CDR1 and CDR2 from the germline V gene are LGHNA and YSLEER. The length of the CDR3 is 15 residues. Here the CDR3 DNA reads TGCGCCAGCAGCCAAGACGCCCGGGGGGCGCGTCGGGCTTTCTTT. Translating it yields CASSQDARGARRAFF.

The CDR3 DNA reads TGTGCCAGCAGTGACCTCATGGCCACAGATACGCAGTATTTT. Protein sequence: CASSDLMATDTQYF. This sequence joins TRBV25-1 and TRBJ2-3, with D unclear. V dropped 3 bases and J dropped 2 bases, with 9 bases sitting between them. The CDR3 consists of 14 residues. CDR1 is MGHDK and CDR2 is SYGVNS in the germline V gene.

CDR3 DNA sequence: TGCGCCAGCAGCCAAGACCCGACAGCTAACTATGGCTACACCTTC. Protein: CASSQDPTANYGYTF. The V gene is TRBV4-3, the J gene TRBJ1-2, with D possibly being TRBD1 (5 bases). The germline CDR1 and CDR2 sequences are LGHNA and YSLEER. This CDR3 spans 15 amino acids. Trimming took 0 bases from V and 0 from J, leaving 8 bases between them.

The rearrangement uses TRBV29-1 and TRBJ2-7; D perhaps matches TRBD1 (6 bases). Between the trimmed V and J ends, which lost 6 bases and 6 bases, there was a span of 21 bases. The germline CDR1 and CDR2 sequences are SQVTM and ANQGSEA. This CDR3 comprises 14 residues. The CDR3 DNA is TGCAGCGTACGAAAGGCAGGGCAGGGGCGCGAGCAGTACTTC. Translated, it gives CSVRKAGQGREQYF.

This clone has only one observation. Written as DNA, the CDR3 is TGTGCCTGGAGGGACCGGGGCTCCTATAATTCACCCCTCCACTTT. As protein: CAWRDRGSYNSPLHF. The genes are TRBV30 and TRBJ1-6; D gene ambiguous. The CDR3 loop spans 15 amino acids. CDR1 is GTSNPN and CDR2 is SVGIG in the germline V gene (reference sequence). The V end was cut by 3 bases, the J end by 0 bases, with 9 bases between. Variable domain in full (rest from reference TRBV30 and TRBJ1-6): SQTIHQWPATLVQPVGSPLSLECTVEGTSNPNLYWYRQAAGRGLQLLFYSVGIGQISSEVPQNLSASRPQDRQFILSSKKLLLSDSGFYLCAWRDRGSYNSPLHFGNGTRLTVT.

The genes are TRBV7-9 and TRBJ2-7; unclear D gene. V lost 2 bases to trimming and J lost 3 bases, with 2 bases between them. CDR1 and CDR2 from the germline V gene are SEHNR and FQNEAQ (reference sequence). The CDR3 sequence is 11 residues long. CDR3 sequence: CASSLIYEQYF. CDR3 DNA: TGTGCCAGCAGCTTAATCTACGAGCAGTACTTC.

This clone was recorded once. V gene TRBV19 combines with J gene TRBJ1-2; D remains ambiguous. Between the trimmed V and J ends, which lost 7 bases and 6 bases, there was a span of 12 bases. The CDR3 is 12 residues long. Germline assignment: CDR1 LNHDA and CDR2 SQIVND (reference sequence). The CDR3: CASTTNRDGYTF. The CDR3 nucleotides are TGTGCCAGTACCACGAATAGGGATGGCTACACCTTC.

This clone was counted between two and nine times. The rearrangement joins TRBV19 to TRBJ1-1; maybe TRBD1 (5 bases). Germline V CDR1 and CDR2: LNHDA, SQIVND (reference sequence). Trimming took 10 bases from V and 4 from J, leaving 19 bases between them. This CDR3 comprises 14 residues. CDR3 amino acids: CATHPGDRGTEAFF. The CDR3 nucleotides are TGTGCCACCCACCCGGGGGACCGAGGCACTGAAGCTTTCTTT.

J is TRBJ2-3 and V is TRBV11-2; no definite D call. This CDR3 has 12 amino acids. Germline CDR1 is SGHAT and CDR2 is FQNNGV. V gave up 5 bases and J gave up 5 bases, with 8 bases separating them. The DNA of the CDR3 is TGTGCCAGCAGCCCAGGACGAGATACGCAGTATTTT. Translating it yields CASSPGRDTQYF.